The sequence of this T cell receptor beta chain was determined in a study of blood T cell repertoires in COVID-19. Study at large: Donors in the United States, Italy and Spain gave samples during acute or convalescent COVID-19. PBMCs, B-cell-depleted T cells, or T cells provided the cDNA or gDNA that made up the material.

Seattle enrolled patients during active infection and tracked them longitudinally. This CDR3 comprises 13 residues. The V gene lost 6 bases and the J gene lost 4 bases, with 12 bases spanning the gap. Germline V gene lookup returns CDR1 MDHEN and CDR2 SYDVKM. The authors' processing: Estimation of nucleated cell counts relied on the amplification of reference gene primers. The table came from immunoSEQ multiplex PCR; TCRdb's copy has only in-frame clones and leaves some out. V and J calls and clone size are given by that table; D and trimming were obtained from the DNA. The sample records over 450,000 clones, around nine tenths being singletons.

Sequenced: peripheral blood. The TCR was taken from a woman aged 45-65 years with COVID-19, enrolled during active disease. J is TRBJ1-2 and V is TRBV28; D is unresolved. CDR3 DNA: TGTGCCAGCAGGTTCTCGGGGTCCTATGGCTACACCTTC. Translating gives CASRFSGSYGYTF.